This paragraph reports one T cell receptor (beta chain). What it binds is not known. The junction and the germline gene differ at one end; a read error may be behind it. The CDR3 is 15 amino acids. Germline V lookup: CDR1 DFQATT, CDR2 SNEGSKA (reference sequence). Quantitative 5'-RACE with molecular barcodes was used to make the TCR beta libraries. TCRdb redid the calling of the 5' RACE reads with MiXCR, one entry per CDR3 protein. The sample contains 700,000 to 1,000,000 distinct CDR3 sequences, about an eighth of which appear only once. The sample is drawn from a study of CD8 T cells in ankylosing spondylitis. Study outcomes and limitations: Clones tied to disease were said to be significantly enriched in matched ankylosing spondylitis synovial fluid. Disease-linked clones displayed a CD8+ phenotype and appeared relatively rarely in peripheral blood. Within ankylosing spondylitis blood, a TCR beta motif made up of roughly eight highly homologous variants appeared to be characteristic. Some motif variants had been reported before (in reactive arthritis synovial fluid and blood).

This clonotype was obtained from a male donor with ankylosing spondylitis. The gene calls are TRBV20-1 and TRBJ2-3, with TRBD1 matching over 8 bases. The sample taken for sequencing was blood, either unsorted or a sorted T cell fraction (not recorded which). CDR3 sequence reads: CCAQDRATSTDTQYF. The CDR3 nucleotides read TGCTGTGCCCAGGACAGGGCTACCAGCACAGATACGCAGTATTTT.